This TCR beta chain was documented in a study of blood T cell repertoires in COVID-19. About the study: The study drew acute and convalescent COVID-19 samples from the United States, Italy and Spain.

Per the original methods: Estimated nucleated cell counts came from reference gene primer amplification. This table comes from immunoSEQ multiplex PCR, and its TCRdb copy is limited to in-frame clones, with some not included. The DNA was the basis for D and trimming; V, J and clone size are from that table. The data contain 150,000 to 200,000 clones, about 86% of them singletons. This CDR3 contains 14 residues. Germline V gene data show CDR1 as KGHSH and CDR2 as LQKENI. V lost 6 bases and J 2 bases, leaving 13 bases between the germline ends. The receptor was derived from a man aged 50 to 59 with active or convalescent COVID-19. The gene calls are TRBV18 and TRBJ1-1, with a possible D match to TRBD1 (6 bases). Input material: peripheral blood. This chain's CDR3 is CASSTGRGNTEAFF. CDR3 DNA: TGTGCCAGCTCTACAGGGAGGGGAAACACTGAAGCTTTCTTT.